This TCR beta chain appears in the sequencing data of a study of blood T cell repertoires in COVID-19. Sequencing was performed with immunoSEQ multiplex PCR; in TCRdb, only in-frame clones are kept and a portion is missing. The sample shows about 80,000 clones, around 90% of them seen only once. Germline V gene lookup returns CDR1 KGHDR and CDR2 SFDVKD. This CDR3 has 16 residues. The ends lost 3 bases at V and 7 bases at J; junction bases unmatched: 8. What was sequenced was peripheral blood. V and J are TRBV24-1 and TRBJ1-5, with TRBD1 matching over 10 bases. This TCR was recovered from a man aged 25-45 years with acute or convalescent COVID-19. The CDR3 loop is CATSDPGTGVGQPQHF. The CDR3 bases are TGTGCCACCAGTGATCCTGGGACAGGGGTAGGACAGCCCCAGCATTTT.